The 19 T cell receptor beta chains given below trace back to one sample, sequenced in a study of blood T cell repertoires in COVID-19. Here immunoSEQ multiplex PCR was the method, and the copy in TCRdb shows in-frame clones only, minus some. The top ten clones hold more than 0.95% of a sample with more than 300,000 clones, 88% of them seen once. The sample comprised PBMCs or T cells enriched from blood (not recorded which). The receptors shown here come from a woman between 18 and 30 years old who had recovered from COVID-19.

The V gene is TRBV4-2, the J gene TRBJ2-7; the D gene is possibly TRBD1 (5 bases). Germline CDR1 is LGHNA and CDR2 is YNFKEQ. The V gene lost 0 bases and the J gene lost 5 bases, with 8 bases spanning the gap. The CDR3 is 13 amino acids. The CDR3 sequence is CASSQDTRDEQYF. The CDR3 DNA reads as TGTGCCAGCAGCCAAGATACCAGGGACGAGCAGTACTTC.

The CDR3: CASSTSRGVAGGTDTQYF. The CDR3 DNA sequence: TGTGCCAGTAGTACCTCCCGGGGGGTAGCGGGGGGGACAGATACGCAGTATTTT. The chain links TRBV19 to TRBJ2-3; 11 bases agree with TRBD2. This CDR3 is built from 18 residues. Per germline, CDR1 LNHDA and CDR2 SQIVND (reference sequence). Unmatched junction bases numbered 12, after V lost 4 bases and J lost 3 bases.

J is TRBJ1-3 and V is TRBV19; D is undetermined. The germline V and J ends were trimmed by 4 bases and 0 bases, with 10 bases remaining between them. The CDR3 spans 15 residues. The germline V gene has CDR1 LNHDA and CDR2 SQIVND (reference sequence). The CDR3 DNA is TGTGCCAGTAGTACGCAGACAAGCTCTGGAAACACCATATATTTT. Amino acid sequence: CASSTQTSSGNTIYF.

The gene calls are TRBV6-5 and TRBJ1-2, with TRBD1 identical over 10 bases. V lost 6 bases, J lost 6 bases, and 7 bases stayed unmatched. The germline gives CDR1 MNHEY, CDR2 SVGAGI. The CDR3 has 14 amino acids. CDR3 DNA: TGTGCCAGCAGCTTAACCGGGACAGGGGATGGCTACACCTTC. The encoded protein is CASSLTGTGDGYTF.

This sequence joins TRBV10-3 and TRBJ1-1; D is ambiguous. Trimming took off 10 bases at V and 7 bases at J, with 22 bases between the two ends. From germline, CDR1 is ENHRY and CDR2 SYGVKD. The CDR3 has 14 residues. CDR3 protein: CATSEGSVVDEAFF. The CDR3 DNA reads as TGTGCCACCTCGGAGGGATCGGTTGTGGATGAAGCTTTCTTT.

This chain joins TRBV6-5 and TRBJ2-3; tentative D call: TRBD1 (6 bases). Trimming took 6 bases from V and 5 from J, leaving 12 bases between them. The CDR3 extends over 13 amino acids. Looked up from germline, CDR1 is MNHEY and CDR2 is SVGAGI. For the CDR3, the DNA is TGTGCCAGCAGACCCACAGGGATAGATACGCAGTATTTT. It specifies CASRPTGIDTQYF.

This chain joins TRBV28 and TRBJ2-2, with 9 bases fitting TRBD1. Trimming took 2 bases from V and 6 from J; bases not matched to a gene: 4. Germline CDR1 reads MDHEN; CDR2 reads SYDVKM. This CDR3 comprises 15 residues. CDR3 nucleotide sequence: TGTGCCAGCAGTTTAGGGGACAGGGATTCCGGGGAGCTGTTTTTT. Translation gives CASSLGDRDSGELFF.

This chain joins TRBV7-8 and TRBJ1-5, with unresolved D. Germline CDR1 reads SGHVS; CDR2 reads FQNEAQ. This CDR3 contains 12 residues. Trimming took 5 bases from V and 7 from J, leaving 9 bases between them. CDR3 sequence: CASSPPGQPQHF. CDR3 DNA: TGTGCCAGCAGCCCCCCAGGCCAGCCCCAGCATTTT. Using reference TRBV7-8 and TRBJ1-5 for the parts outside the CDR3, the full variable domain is GAGVSQSPRYKVAKRGQDVALRCDPISGHVSLFWYQQALGQGPEFLTYFQNEAQLDKSGLPSDRFFAERPEGSVSTLKIQRTQQEDSAVYLCASSPPGQPQHFGDGTRLSIL.

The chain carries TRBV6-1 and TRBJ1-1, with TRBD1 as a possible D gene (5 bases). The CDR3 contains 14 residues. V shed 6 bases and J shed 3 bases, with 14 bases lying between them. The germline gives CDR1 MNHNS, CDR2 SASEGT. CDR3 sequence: CASRVSGRDTEAFF. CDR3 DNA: TGTGCCAGCAGGGTATCCGGCAGGGACACTGAAGCTTTCTTT.

This CDR3 reads CAWQSREPYKTLNQPQHF. The CDR3, as DNA: TGTGCCTGGCAATCCAGGGAACCCTACAAAACCCTAAATCAGCCCCAGCATTTT. The chain is built from TRBV30 and TRBJ1-5; possible D gene TRBD1, 5 bases. There are 18 residues in the CDR3. The V and J ends lost 5 bases and 4 bases respectively, with 27 bases between them. CDR1 and CDR2 from the germline V gene are GTSNPN and SVGIG (reference sequence).

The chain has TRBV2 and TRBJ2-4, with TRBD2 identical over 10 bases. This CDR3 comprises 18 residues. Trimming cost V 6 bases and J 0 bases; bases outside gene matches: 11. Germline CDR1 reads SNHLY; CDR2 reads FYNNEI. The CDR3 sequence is CASSGGLAGAIAKNIQYF. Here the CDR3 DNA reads TGTGCCAGCAGCGGAGGGCTAGCGGGGGCAATAGCCAAAAACATTCAGTACTTC.

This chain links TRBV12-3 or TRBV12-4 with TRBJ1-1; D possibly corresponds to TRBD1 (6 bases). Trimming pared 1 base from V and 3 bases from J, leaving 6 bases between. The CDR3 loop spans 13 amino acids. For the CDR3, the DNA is TGTGCCAGCAGTTTAGGACAGGACACTGAAGCTTTCTTT. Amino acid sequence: CASSLGQDTEAFF.

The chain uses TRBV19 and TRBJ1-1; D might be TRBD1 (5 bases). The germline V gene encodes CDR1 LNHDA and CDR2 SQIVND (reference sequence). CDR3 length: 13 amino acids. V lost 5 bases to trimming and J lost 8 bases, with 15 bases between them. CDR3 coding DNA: TGTGCCAGTAGTCTCACTCAGGGTTCGGAAGCTTTCTTT. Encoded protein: CASSLTQGSEAFF.

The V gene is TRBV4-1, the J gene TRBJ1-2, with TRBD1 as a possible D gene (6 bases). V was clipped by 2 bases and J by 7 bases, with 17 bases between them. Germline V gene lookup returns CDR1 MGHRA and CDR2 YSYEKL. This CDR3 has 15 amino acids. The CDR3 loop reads CASSQSGHGTVGYTF. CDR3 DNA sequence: TGCGCCAGCAGCCAATCGGGACATGGGACGGTTGGCTACACCTTC.

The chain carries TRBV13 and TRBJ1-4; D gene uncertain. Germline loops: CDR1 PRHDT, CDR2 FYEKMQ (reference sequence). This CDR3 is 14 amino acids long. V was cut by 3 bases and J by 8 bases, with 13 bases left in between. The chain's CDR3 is CASSFHNREEKLFF. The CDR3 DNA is TGTGCCAGCAGCTTCCACAATCGGGAGGAAAAACTGTTTTTT.

The CDR3 sequence: CASSSGTGRNNEQFF. The CDR3 bases are TGTGCCAGCAGTTCCGGGACAGGGAGAAACAATGAGCAGTTCTTC. The chain has TRBV5-4 and TRBJ2-1; 9 bases are a match to TRBD1. This CDR3 region has 15 residues. Germline CDR1 SGHNT, CDR2 YYREEE (reference sequence). Trimming at V came to 5 bases and at J to 5 bases, leaving 8 bases not matched to a gene.

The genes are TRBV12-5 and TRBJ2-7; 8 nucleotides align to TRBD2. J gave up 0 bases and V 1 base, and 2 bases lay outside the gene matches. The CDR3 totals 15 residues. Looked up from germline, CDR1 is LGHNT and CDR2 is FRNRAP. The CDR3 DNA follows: TGTGCTAGTGGTTTGGAGACTAGCGCCTCCTACGAGCAGTACTTC. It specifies CASGLETSASYEQYF.

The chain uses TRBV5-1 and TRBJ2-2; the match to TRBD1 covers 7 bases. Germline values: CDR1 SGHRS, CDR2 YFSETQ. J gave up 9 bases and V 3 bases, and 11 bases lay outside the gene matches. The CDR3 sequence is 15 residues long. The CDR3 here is CASSSLQGIFWELFF. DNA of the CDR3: TGCGCCAGCAGCTCCCTACAGGGGATATTCTGGGAGCTGTTTTTT.

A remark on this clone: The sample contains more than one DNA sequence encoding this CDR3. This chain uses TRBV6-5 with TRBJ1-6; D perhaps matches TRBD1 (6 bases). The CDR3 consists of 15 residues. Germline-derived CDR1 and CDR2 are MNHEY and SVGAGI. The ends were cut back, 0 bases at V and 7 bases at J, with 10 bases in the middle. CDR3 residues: CASSYSGQGNSPLHF. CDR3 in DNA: TGTGCCAGCAGTTACTCGGGACAAGGCAATTCACCCCTCCACTTT.